This section outlines one T cell receptor (beta chain) sequence together with its context. Its specificity is not known. The record originates from a study of T cells after posttransplantation cyclophosphamide. The table came from immunoSEQ multiplex PCR; TCRdb's copy has only in-frame clones and leaves some out. Altogether some 2,400 clones are present, around 68% being singletons, with the ten largest covering 25% to 30%. Points from the study as a whole: Recipient CMV seropositivity and CMV reactivation strongly tracked TRB clonality. Skin or GI-infiltrating T cells shared few TRB sequences with blood. Donor-recipient repertoire similarity was low at 1-2 months, rising over year one.

Cyclophosphamide on days +3 and +4 followed busulfan-fludarabine conditioning and a marrow graft. CDR3 length: 16 residues. The ends lost 0 bases at V and 9 bases at J; junction bases unmatched: 6. Germline CDR1 is SGHRS and CDR2 is YFSETQ. Specimen: PBMCs, collected 30 days after allogeneic stem cell transplant with posttransplant cyclophosphamide. This chain connects TRBV5-1 to TRBJ2-1; 13 nucleotides agree with TRBD2. This clonotype was obtained from a female patient aged 50-59 years who received an allogeneic stem cell transplant from a related donor, was CMV-positive, and had no GVHD. Some of the T cells may derive from the graft donor. For the CDR3, the DNA is TGCGCCAGCAGCTTGGCCTCAACTAGCGGGAGGGCTGAGCAGTTCTTC. Translated: CASSLASTSGRAEQFF.